A selection of T cell receptor beta chains follows, all from one sample in a study of T cell responses to AZD1222 COVID-19 vaccine. Only in-frame clones appear in the TCRdb table, and some are missing; sequencing was by immunoSEQ multiplex PCR. The data contain 86,000 or so clones, around nine tenths of them singletons. The sample was peripheral blood, taken 28 days after the second AZD1222 dose. These receptors were taken from an adult who received the AZD1222 COVID-19 vaccine. Both conserved end residues are part of each CDR3. Each record gives: V gene, J gene, clone size, D gene, CDR3 protein, CDR3 DNA. D genes are given only for firm matches. Size tells how often a clone was seen (once, few, many) or the class of an expanded clone, and some rows leave it out.

V gene: TRBV12-3/TRBV12-4; J gene: TRBJ1-1; clone size: NA; D gene: NA; CDR3 protein: CASRPQGLSEAFF; CDR3 DNA: TGTGCCAGCAGACCACAGGGTCTGTCTGAAGCTTTCTTT
V gene: TRBV6-6; J gene: TRBJ1-4; clone size: NA; D gene: TRBD1; CDR3 protein: CASSLPQGTGNEKLFF; CDR3 DNA: TGTGCCAGCAGTCTACCGCAAGGGACAGGGAATGAAAAACTGTTTTTT
V gene: TRBV7-9; J gene: TRBJ1-4; clone size: NA; D gene: NA; CDR3 protein: CASSFPGPINEKLFF; CDR3 DNA: TGTGCCAGCAGCTTCCCGGGACCGATTAATGAAAAACTGTTTTTT
V gene: TRBV18; J gene: TRBJ1-3; clone size: NA; D gene: NA; CDR3 protein: CASSPLPRQAPSRSGNTIYF; CDR3 DNA: TGTGCCAGCTCACCCCTCCCGCGACAGGCTCCTTCTCGCTCTGGAAACACCATATATTTT
V gene: TRBV5-1; J gene: TRBJ1-2; clone size: NA; D gene: NA; CDR3 protein: CASSLGSPLNYGYTF; CDR3 DNA: TGCGCCAGCAGCTTGGGCAGCCCGCTTAACTATGGCTACACCTTC
V gene: TRBV5-5; J gene: TRBJ1-2; clone size: NA; D gene: NA; CDR3 protein: CASSLSLGLGYTF; CDR3 DNA: TGTGCCAGCAGCTTGTCTTTGGGATTAGGCTACACCTTC
V gene: TRBV9; J gene: TRBJ1-3; clone size: NA; D gene: TRBD1; CDR3 protein: CASSARGARSGNTIYF; CDR3 DNA: TGTGCCAGCAGCGCCAGGGGGGCTCGCTCTGGAAACACCATATATTTT
V gene: TRBV5-1; J gene: TRBJ1-5; clone size: NA; D gene: NA; CDR3 protein: CASSLEGRNGNQPQHF; CDR3 DNA: TGCGCCAGCAGCTTGGAGGGCAGAAACGGCAATCAGCCCCAGCATTTT
V gene: TRBV3-1/TRBV3-2; J gene: TRBJ2-1; clone size: NA; D gene: TRBD1; CDR3 protein: CASSQLGQEWDEQFF; CDR3 DNA: TGTGCCAGCAGCCAATTAGGACAGGAGTGGGATGAGCAGTTCTTC
V gene: TRBV19; J gene: TRBJ1-5; clone size: NA; D gene: NA; CDR3 protein: CASSIDFSYGVAGLNQPQHF; CDR3 DNA: TGTGCCAGTAGTATAGATTTTTCTTACGGGGTCGCAGGCCTCAATCAGCCCCAGCATTTT
V gene: TRBV13; J gene: TRBJ2-7; clone size: NA; D gene: NA; CDR3 protein: CASSMGTPYEQYF; CDR3 DNA: TGTGCCAGCAGCATGGGGACACCCTACGAGCAGTACTTC
V gene: TRBV11-2; J gene: TRBJ2-7; clone size: NA; D gene: NA; CDR3 protein: CASSLVLGIEQYF; CDR3 DNA: TGTGCCAGCAGCTTAGTTTTGGGTATCGAGCAGTACTTC
V gene: TRBV11-1; J gene: TRBJ2-5; clone size: NA; D gene: NA; CDR3 protein: CASSQSWAESETQYF; CDR3 DNA: TGTGCCAGCAGCCAAAGCTGGGCGGAGTCGGAGACCCAGTACTTC
V gene: TRBV10-3; J gene: TRBJ2-7; clone size: NA; D gene: NA; CDR3 protein: CAISSLASIDEQYF; CDR3 DNA: TGTGCCATCAGCTCTCTAGCGTCGATCGACGAGCAGTACTTC
V gene: TRBV3-1/TRBV3-2; J gene: TRBJ2-7; clone size: NA; D gene: TRBD2; CDR3 protein: CASSLGELAGVSYEQYF; CDR3 DNA: TGTGCCAGCAGTCTAGGGGAACTAGCGGGGGTGTCCTACGAGCAGTACTTC
V gene: TRBV6-5; J gene: TRBJ1-6; clone size: few; D gene: NA; CDR3 protein: CASSRTVNNSPLHF; CDR3 DNA: TGTGCCAGCAGTCGGACCGTGAATAATTCACCCCTCCACTTT
V gene: TRBV18; J gene: TRBJ1-2; clone size: NA; D gene: TRBD1; CDR3 protein: CASSPNPTGSKSGGYTF; CDR3 DNA: TGTGCCAGCTCACCCAACCCGACAGGGAGCAAATCGGGCGGCTACACCTTC
V gene: TRBV29-1; J gene: TRBJ2-1; clone size: NA; D gene: NA; CDR3 protein: CSVLPQGSLTYNEQFF; CDR3 DNA: TGCAGCGTCCTCCCCCAAGGCTCACTCACCTACAATGAGCAGTTCTTC
V gene: TRBV7-8; J gene: TRBJ2-7; clone size: NA; D gene: NA; CDR3 protein: CASSFPGTTYEQYF; CDR3 DNA: TGTGCCAGCAGCTTCCCCGGGACAACCTACGAGCAGTACTTC
V gene: TRBV6-2/TRBV6-3; J gene: TRBJ2-1; clone size: NA; D gene: NA; CDR3 protein: CASSYRAVSSYNEQFF; CDR3 DNA: TGTGCCAGCAGTTACCGGGCAGTCAGCTCCTACAATGAGCAGTTCTTC
V gene: TRBV27; J gene: TRBJ2-2; clone size: NA; D gene: TRBD2; CDR3 protein: CASSETSAGELFF; CDR3 DNA: TGTGCCAGCAGCGAGACTAGCGCCGGGGAGCTGTTTTTT
V gene: TRBV29-1; J gene: TRBJ1-1; clone size: NA; D gene: NA; CDR3 protein: CSVVGTSAPKGEAFF; CDR3 DNA: TGCAGCGTTGTAGGAACATCAGCTCCTAAAGGTGAAGCTTTCTTT
V gene: TRBV19; J gene: TRBJ1-5; clone size: NA; D gene: TRBD1; CDR3 protein: CASIGTGVPNQPQHF; CDR3 DNA: TGTGCCAGTATTGGGACAGGGGTTCCCAATCAGCCCCAGCATTTT
V gene: TRBV5-1; J gene: TRBJ2-1; clone size: NA; D gene: TRBD2; CDR3 protein: CASSLLGLAVGSYNEQFF; CDR3 DNA: TGCGCCAGCAGCTTGTTGGGACTAGCGGTGGGCTCCTACAATGAGCAGTTCTTC
V gene: TRBV12-3/TRBV12-4; J gene: TRBJ2-5; clone size: NA; D gene: TRBD1; CDR3 protein: CASSRGPLLMDF; CDR3 DNA: TGTGCCAGCAGCAGGGGGCCGCTTTTAATGGACTTC
V gene: TRBV7-3; J gene: TRBJ1-2; clone size: NA; D gene: NA; CDR3 protein: CASSLMSGGGYTF; CDR3 DNA: TGTGCCAGCAGCTTAATGTCCGGGGGAGGCTACACCTTC
V gene: TRBV19; J gene: TRBJ2-7; clone size: NA; D gene: NA; CDR3 protein: CASSKTGIEQYF; CDR3 DNA: TGTGCCAGTAGTAAAACAGGGATCGAGCAGTACTTC
V gene: TRBV7-3; J gene: TRBJ1-2; clone size: NA; D gene: NA; CDR3 protein: CASSLTPEGGYTF; CDR3 DNA: TGTGCCAGCAGCTTAACCCCCGAGGGCGGCTACACCTTC
V gene: TRBV19; J gene: TRBJ1-3; clone size: NA; D gene: NA; CDR3 protein: CASRPSGTSGNTIYF; CDR3 DNA: TGTGCCAGTAGGCCTTCGGGGACCTCTGGAAACACCATATATTTT
V gene: TRBV27; J gene: TRBJ1-2; clone size: NA; D gene: NA; CDR3 protein: CASSLWSGTNYGYTF; CDR3 DNA: TGTGCCAGCAGTTTATGGAGTGGGACTAACTATGGCTACACCTTC
V gene: TRBV19; J gene: TRBJ1-2; clone size: NA; D gene: TRBD1; CDR3 protein: CASSSEDRGNYGYTF; CDR3 DNA: TGTGCCAGTAGTTCCGAGGACAGGGGAAACTATGGCTACACCTTC
V gene: TRBV21-1; J gene: TRBJ2-1; clone size: NA; D gene: NA; CDR3 protein: CASSPPTEYNEQFF; CDR3 DNA: TGTGCCAGCAGCCCCCCCACGGAATACAATGAGCAGTTCTTC
V gene: TRBV6-1; J gene: TRBJ2-7; clone size: NA; D gene: TRBD1; CDR3 protein: CASSERQGMYF; CDR3 DNA: TGTGCCAGCAGTGAACGACAGGGGATGTACTTC
V gene: TRBV15; J gene: TRBJ1-1; clone size: NA; D gene: NA; CDR3 protein: CATSTRLGNTEAFF; CDR3 DNA: TGTGCCACCAGCACGCGGTTGGGTAACACTGAAGCTTTCTTT
V gene: TRBV30; J gene: TRBJ2-3; clone size: NA; D gene: NA; CDR3 protein: CAWSDWSGTDTVGTQYF; CDR3 DNA: TGTGCCTGGAGTGACTGGAGCGGCACAGATACGGTCGGTACGCAGTATTTT
V gene: TRBV6-1; J gene: TRBJ1-2; clone size: NA; D gene: NA; CDR3 protein: CASSEKGWYGYTF; CDR3 DNA: TGTGCCAGCAGTGAAAAGGGATGGTATGGCTACACCTTC
V gene: TRBV30; J gene: TRBJ2-7; clone size: NA; D gene: NA; CDR3 protein: CAWRPDEQYF; CDR3 DNA: TGTGCCTGGAGACCCGACGAGCAGTACTTC
V gene: TRBV18; J gene: TRBJ1-1; clone size: NA; D gene: TRBD1; CDR3 protein: CASSRTQGEGTEAFF; CDR3 DNA: TGTGCCAGCTCACGCACACAGGGGGAGGGCACTGAAGCTTTCTTT
V gene: TRBV2; J gene: TRBJ1-1; clone size: NA; D gene: TRBD1; CDR3 protein: CAGGQGGNTEAFF; CDR3 DNA: TGTGCCGGGGGACAGGGAGGGAACACTGAAGCTTTCTTT
V gene: TRBV29-1; J gene: TRBJ1-2; clone size: NA; D gene: NA; CDR3 protein: CSVEGDGYTF; CDR3 DNA: TGCAGCGTTGAAGGGGATGGCTACACCTTC
V gene: TRBV30; J gene: TRBJ1-4; clone size: NA; D gene: NA; CDR3 protein: CAWRARRQGVEKLFF; CDR3 DNA: TGTGCCTGGAGGGCCCGTCGGCAGGGTGTTGAAAAACTGTTTTTT
V gene: TRBV2; J gene: TRBJ1-1; clone size: few; D gene: NA; CDR3 protein: CASGRRTRTEAFF; CDR3 DNA: TGTGCCAGCGGTCGGAGAACACGGACTGAAGCTTTCTTT
V gene: TRBV28; J gene: TRBJ2-4; clone size: NA; D gene: NA; CDR3 protein: CASSLMGFENIQYF; CDR3 DNA: TGTGCCAGCAGTTTGATGGGGTTTGAAAACATTCAGTACTTC
V gene: TRBV6-5; J gene: TRBJ1-1; clone size: NA; D gene: NA; CDR3 protein: CASSYTGLLQTEAFF; CDR3 DNA: TGTGCCAGCAGTTACACGGGTTTGTTGCAGACTGAAGCTTTCTTT